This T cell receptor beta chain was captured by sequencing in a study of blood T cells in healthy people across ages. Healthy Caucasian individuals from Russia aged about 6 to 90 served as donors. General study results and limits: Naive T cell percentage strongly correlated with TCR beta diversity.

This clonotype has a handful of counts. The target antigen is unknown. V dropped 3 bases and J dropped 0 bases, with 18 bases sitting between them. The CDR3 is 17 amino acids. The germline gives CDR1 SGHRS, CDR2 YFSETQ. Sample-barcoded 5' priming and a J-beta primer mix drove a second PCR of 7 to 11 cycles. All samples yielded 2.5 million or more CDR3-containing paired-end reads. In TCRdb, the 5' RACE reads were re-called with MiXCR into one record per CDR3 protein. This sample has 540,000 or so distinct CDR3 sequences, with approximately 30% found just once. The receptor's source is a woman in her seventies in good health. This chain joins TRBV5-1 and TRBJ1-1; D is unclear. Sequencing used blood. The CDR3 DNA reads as TGCGCCAGCAGCTGGACCCCGACGGACGGACTGAACACTGAAGCTTTCTTT. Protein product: CASSWTPTDGLNTEAFF.